This entry features one TCR beta chain sequence. The antigen is undetermined. Primers used in a second PCR of about 7 to 11 cycles were a sample-barcoded 5' primer and a J-beta primer mix. One entry per CDR3 protein results from TCRdb running MiXCR on the 5' RACE reads. Among about 730,000 distinct CDR3 sequences listed, about 40% were seen once. This sample was included in a study of blood T cells in healthy people across ages. Findings of the study overall: Diversity of TCR beta per million T cells declined in a roughly linear way with age.

The germline V and J ends were trimmed by 4 bases and 4 bases, with 17 bases remaining between them. The CDR3 has 16 residues. Per the germline V gene, CDR1 is MNHEY and CDR2 is SMNVEV (reference sequence). The extraction recovered at least 6 micrograms of total RNA per sample. The chain uses TRBV27 and TRBJ2-1, with D possibly TRBD2 on 6 matching bases. The specimen sequenced was blood. This TCR was sampled from a woman aged 60-75 years in good health. The CDR3 DNA follows: TGTGCCAGCAGTTCCCCCCGCGGGAATAGTTACAATGAGCAGTTCTTC. Its protein product is CASSSPRGNSYNEQFF.